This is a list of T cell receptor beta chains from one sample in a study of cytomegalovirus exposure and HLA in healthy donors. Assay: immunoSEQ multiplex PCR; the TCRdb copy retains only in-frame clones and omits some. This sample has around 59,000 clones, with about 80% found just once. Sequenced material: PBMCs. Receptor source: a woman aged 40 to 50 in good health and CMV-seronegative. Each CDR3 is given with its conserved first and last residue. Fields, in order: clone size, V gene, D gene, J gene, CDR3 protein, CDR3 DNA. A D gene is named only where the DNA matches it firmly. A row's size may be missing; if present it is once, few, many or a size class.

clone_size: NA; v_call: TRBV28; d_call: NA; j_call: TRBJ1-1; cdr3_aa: CASSFNRGVNTEAFF; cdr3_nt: TGTGCCAGCAGTTTTAACCGGGGGGTGAACACTGAAGCTTTCTTT
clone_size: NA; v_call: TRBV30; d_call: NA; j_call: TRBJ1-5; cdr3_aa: CAWSVAGSQPQHF; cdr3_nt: TGTGCCTGGAGTGTAGCGGGAAGTCAGCCCCAGCATTTT
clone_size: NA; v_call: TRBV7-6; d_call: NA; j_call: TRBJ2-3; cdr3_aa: CASSLPPRGIGTDTQYF; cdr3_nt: TGTGCCAGCAGCTTACCCCCCCGGGGGATCGGCACAGATACGCAGTATTTT
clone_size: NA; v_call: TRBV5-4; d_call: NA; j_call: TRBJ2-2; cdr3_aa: CASSLADSFTGELFF; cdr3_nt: TGTGCCAGCAGCTTGGCCGACAGTTTCACCGGGGAGCTGTTTTTT
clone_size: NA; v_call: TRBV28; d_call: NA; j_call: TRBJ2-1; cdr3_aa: CAISDPRAGAYNEQFF; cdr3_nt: TGTGCCATCTCCGACCCGCGGGCAGGAGCCTACAATGAGCAGTTCTTC
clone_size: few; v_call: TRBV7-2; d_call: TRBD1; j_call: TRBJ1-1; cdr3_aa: CASRTGTGWTEAFF; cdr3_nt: TGTGCCAGCAGGACCGGGACAGGCTGGACTGAAGCTTTCTTT
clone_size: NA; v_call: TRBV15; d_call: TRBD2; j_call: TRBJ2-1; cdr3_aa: CATSRGLAGDNEQFF; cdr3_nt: TGTGCCACCAGCAGAGGACTAGCGGGCGACAATGAGCAGTTCTTC
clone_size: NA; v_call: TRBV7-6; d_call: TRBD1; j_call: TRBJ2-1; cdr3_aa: CASSSSYRGSYNEQFF; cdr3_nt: TGTGCCAGCAGCTCCTCCTACAGGGGCTCCTACAATGAGCAGTTCTTC
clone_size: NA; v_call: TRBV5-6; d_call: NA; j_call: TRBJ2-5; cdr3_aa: CASSQQQGHQETQYF; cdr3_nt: TGTGCCAGCAGCCAGCAACAGGGCCACCAAGAGACCCAGTACTTC
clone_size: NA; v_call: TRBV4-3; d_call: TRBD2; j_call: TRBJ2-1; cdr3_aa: CASSQEGLAGVTYNEQFF; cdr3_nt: TGCGCCAGCAGCCAAGAGGGACTAGCGGGAGTTACCTACAATGAGCAGTTCTTC
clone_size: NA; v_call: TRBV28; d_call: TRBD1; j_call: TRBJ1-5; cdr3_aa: CASEEGQTNSNQPQHF; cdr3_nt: TGTGCCAGCGAGGAGGGACAGACTAATAGCAATCAGCCCCAGCATTTT
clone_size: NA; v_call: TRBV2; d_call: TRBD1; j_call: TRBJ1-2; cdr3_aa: CASLRDRGLDYGYTF; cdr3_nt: TGTGCCAGCCTGAGAGACAGGGGGCTAGACTATGGCTACACCTTC
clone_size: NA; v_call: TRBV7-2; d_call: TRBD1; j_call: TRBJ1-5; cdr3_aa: CASSETGWNQPQHF; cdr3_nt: TGTGCCAGCAGCGAGACAGGGTGGAATCAGCCCCAGCATTTT
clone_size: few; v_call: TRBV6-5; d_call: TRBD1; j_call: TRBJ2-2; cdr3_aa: CASSWTGDTGELFF; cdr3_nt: TGTGCCAGCAGTTGGACAGGGGACACCGGGGAGCTGTTTTTT
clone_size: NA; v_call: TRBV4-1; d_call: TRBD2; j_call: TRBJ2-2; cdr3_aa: CASSLEGLAGINTGELFF; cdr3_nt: TGCGCCAGCAGCCTAGAGGGACTAGCGGGGATCAACACCGGGGAGCTGTTTTTT
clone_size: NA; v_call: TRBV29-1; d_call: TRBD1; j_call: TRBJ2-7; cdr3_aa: CSVAEGQGAYEQYF; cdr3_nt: TGCAGCGTTGCCGAGGGACAGGGCGCCTACGAGCAGTACTTC
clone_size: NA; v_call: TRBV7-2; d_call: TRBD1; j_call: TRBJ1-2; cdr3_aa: CASRLAGGQSNYGYTF; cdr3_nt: TGTGCCAGCAGGTTAGCAGGGGGACAGAGTAACTATGGCTACACCTTC